The 20 T cell receptor beta chains reported below all come from one sample, sequenced in a study of CD8 T cells in Susac syndrome. RNA amounts of about 0.45 to 1 ug underwent reverse transcription with random hexamers. Using its own MiXCR run on the immunoSEQ multiplex PCR reads, TCRdb lists one record per CDR3 protein. This table has 85,000 to 130,000 distinct CDR3 sequences, roughly 95% appearing once. Specimen: CD8+ T cells from PBMCs. The receptors derive from a human donor with Susac syndrome.

The chain couples TRBV12-3 or TRBV12-4 to TRBJ2-3; TRBD2 matches 8 bases. Trimming cost V 11 bases and J 1 base; bases outside gene matches: 11. The CDR3 extends over 15 amino acids. The CDR3 is CASGRLAGGTDTQYF. CDR3 DNA: TGTGCCTCCGGGAGGCTAGCGGGCGGCACAGATACGCAGTATTTT.

The chain carries TRBV19 and TRBJ1-5; D call uncertain. The CDR3 contains 16 residues. V lost 3 bases to trimming and J lost 0 bases, with 12 bases between them. Germline V CDR1 and CDR2: LNHDA, SQIVND (reference sequence). This CDR3 reads CASSMGRTYSNQPQHF. The CDR3 coding sequence is TGTGCCAGTAGTATGGGGAGAACCTATAGCAATCAGCCCCAGCATTTT.

The chain links TRBV7-8 to TRBJ2-5; possibly TRBD1 for D (5 bases). Germline CDR1 is SGHVS and CDR2 is FQNEAQ. Trimming shortened V by 3 bases and J by 2 bases, and 7 bases separated the two germline ends. CDR3 size: 13 residues. The CDR3 region is CASSFRVQETQYF. The CDR3 DNA reads TGTGCCAGCAGCTTCAGGGTACAAGAGACCCAGTACTTC. The complete variable domain, with remaining parts taken from reference TRBV7-8 and TRBJ2-5, reads GAGVSQSPRYKVAKRGQDVALRCDPISGHVSLFWYQQALGQGPEFLTYFQNEAQLDKSGLPSDRFFAERPEGSVSTLKIQRTQQEDSAVYLCASSFRVQETQYFGPGTRLLVL.

The gene calls are TRBV7-9 and TRBJ1-1; the D gene is possibly TRBD1 (6 bases). The germline V gene encodes CDR1 SEHNR and CDR2 FQNEAQ (reference sequence). The CDR3 consists of 13 residues. Trimming left V 5 bases short and J 8 bases short, with 15 bases between. CDR3: CASSLGHPGEAFF. CDR3 nucleotides: TGTGCCAGCAGCCTGGGACACCCAGGGGAAGCTTTCTTT.

The rearrangement uses TRBV20-1 and TRBJ2-7; perhaps TRBD1 as D (5 bases). Trimming pared 6 bases from V and 0 bases from J, leaving 27 bases between. Germline CDR1 reads DFQATT; CDR2 reads SNEGSKA (reference sequence). CDR3 length equals 18 residues. In DNA, the CDR3 is TGCAGTGCGGCAAGGGCGAGAAAGGGGCCGGAGAGCTCCTACGAGCAGTACTTC. It encodes CSAARARKGPESSYEQYF.

This chain uses TRBV29-1 with TRBJ2-2, with D uncertain. The V end lost 5 bases, the J end lost 1 base, and 5 bases lay between the germline ends. Germline V lookup: CDR1 SQVTM, CDR2 ANQGSEA. CDR3 length equals 12 residues. CDR3 sequence (DNA): TGCAGCGTTAGACAGAACACCGGGGAGCTGTTTTTT. The encoded protein is CSVRQNTGELFF.

This rearrangement joins TRBV9 to TRBJ2-1, with D possibly being TRBD1 (6 bases). Looked up from germline, CDR1 is SGDLS and CDR2 is YYNGEE. The CDR3 contains 12 residues. The V and J ends lost 3 bases and 5 bases respectively, with 6 bases between them. DNA for the CDR3: TGTGCCAGCAGCGGGACAGACAATGAGCAGTTCTTC. It translates to CASSGTDNEQFF.

This clonotype has just one count. This chain joins TRBV24-1 and TRBJ2-1; 7 bases agree with TRBD2. Germline values: CDR1 KGHDR, CDR2 SFDVKD. Trimming removed 5 bases from V and 5 bases from J; junction bases left unmatched: 11. The CDR3 has 16 amino acids. CDR3 loop: CATSAGGGTPNNEQFF. The CDR3 bases are TGTGCCACCAGTGCGGGAGGTGGGACCCCCAACAATGAGCAGTTCTTC.

The genes are TRBV3-1 and TRBJ2-2, with TRBD1 identical over 9 bases. Germline V gene lookup returns CDR1 LGHDT and CDR2 YNNKEL (reference sequence). V shed 3 bases and J 2 bases; nucleotides not matched to a gene: 4. The CDR3 length is 16 residues. The CDR3, as DNA: TGTGCCAGCAGCCACCAGGACAGGGGTAACACCGGGGAGCTGTTTTTT. The encoded protein is CASSHQDRGNTGELFF.

CDR3 bases: TGTGCCAGCAGCGTAGTTGGGGGGCCCGAGCAGTACTTC. Protein sequence: CASSVVGGPEQYF. This sequence joins TRBV9 and TRBJ2-7, with D possibly being TRBD1 or TRBD2 (6 bases each). Germline-derived CDR1 and CDR2 are SGDLS and YYNGEE. The ends were cut back, 0 bases at V and 6 bases at J, with 10 bases in the middle. CDR3 length: 13 residues.

The gene calls are TRBV3-1 and TRBJ1-3; a weak D match, TRBD1 (6 bases). CDR3 size: 14 residues. V was cut by 4 bases and J by 2 bases, with 9 bases left in between. CDR1 and CDR2 (germline): LGHDT, YNNKEL (reference sequence). Written as DNA, the CDR3 is TGTGCCAGCAGCCCCGGGACACCTGGAAACACCATATATTTT. Translation: CASSPGTPGNTIYF.

The chain is built from TRBV29-1 and TRBJ2-7, with D tentatively TRBD1 (5 bases). CDR1 and CDR2 (germline): SQVTM, ANQGSEA. The germline V and J ends were trimmed by 2 bases and 3 bases, with 17 bases remaining between them. This CDR3 region has 15 residues. CDR3 nucleotide sequence: TGCAGCGTTGAAACCCACGGACGTAGGGGCTACGAGCAGTACTTC. Translating it yields CSVETHGRRGYEQYF.

The chain carries TRBV29-1 and TRBJ2-1; either TRBD1 or TRBD2 may fit D (6 bases each). Germline assignment: CDR1 SQVTM and CDR2 ANQGSEA. The V gene lost 6 bases and the J gene lost 1 base, with 13 bases spanning the gap. There are 14 residues in the CDR3. The CDR3 region is CSVVEGGSYNEQFF. CDR3 nucleotides: TGCAGCGTGGTCGAGGGGGGATCCTACAATGAGCAGTTCTTC.

The V call is TRBV20-1, the J call TRBJ2-7; TRBD1 aligns across 12 bases. The CDR3 covers 19 residues. Losses at the gene ends were 0 bases for V and 1 base for J; bases not matched to a gene: 13. CDR1 and CDR2 from the germline V gene are DFQATT and SNEGSKA (reference sequence). The DNA of the CDR3 is TGCAGTGCTAGAGATACTTCGGGACGGGACAGGGGGCGGTCCTACGAGCAGTACTTC. As protein: CSARDTSGRDRGRSYEQYF.

In its sample, this clonotype was seen once. The chain has TRBV5-8 and TRBJ2-7; no definite D call. This CDR3 has 14 amino acids. CDR1 is SGHTS and CDR2 is YDEGEE in the germline V gene. Deletions cut 3 bases from V and 0 bases from J, with 10 bases between. The CDR3 DNA sequence: TGTGCCAGCAGCTGGAGCCTGAGCTCCTACGAGCAGTACTTC. This codes for CASSWSLSSYEQYF.

The chain couples TRBV13 to TRBJ2-7; 11 bases agree with TRBD2. This CDR3 region has 17 residues. Trimming cost V 5 bases and J 2 bases; bases outside gene matches: 11. From germline, CDR1 is PRHDT and CDR2 FYEKMQ (reference sequence). The CDR3 DNA sequence: TGTGCCAGCAGCACAAGAATGGGACTAGCGGACCCCTACGAGCAGTACTTC. It translates to CASSTRMGLADPYEQYF.

The rearrangement joins TRBV20-1 to TRBJ1-5, with D perhaps matching TRBD1 (6 bases). CDR1 and CDR2 (germline): DFQATT, SNEGSKA (reference sequence). V dropped 5 bases and J dropped 4 bases, with 18 bases sitting between them. The CDR3 has 15 amino acids. The CDR3 nucleotides read TGCAGTGCTCATCAACAGGGTGCAGAGAATCAGCCCCAGCATTTT. The encoded protein is CSAHQQGAENQPQHF.

V gene TRBV9 combines with J gene TRBJ2-2; tentative D call: TRBD1 (6 bases). The CDR3 covers 17 residues. V dropped 4 bases and J dropped 5 bases, with 21 bases sitting between them. Germline CDR1 SGDLS, CDR2 YYNGEE. The CDR3 is CASSPDRRAHPTGELFF. The CDR3 bases are TGTGCCAGCAGCCCGGACAGACGGGCCCACCCAACCGGGGAGCTGTTTTTT. The full variable domain, with the rest looked up from reference TRBV9 and TRBJ2-2, is DSGVTQTPKHLITATGQRVTLRCSPRSGDLSVYWYQQSLDQGLQFLIQYYNGEERAKGNILERFSAQQFPDLHSELNLSSLELGDSALYFCASSPDRRAHPTGELFFGEGSRLTVL.

This chain joins TRBV20-1 and TRBJ1-3; perhaps TRBD1 as D (5 bases). The CDR3 extends over 14 amino acids. The germline V gene encodes CDR1 DFQATT and CDR2 SNEGSKA (reference sequence). Trimming took off 0 bases at V and 4 bases at J, with 10 bases between the two ends. Here the CDR3 reads CSARDQGRGNTIYF. The CDR3 region has the DNA TGCAGTGCTAGAGATCAGGGCAGAGGAAACACCATATATTTT.

The rearrangement joins TRBV7-9 to TRBJ2-7; a possible D gene is TRBD2 (5 bases). Germline-derived CDR1 and CDR2 are SEHNR and FQNEAQ (reference sequence). This CDR3 is built from 15 residues. V was pared by 4 bases and J by 3 bases, with 16 bases between. This CDR3 reads CASSSPDFPFYEQYF. As DNA, the CDR3 is TGTGCCAGCAGCTCGCCGGACTTTCCGTTCTACGAGCAGTACTTC.